A single sample is the source of the 28 T cell receptor beta chains below, sequenced in a study of cytomegalovirus exposure and HLA in healthy donors. Primers: 60 Vbeta forward and 13 Jbeta reverse. Clones were sequenced by immunoSEQ multiplex PCR, and TCRdb holds only the in-frame ones, with some missing. The sample lists about 90,000 clones, more than 55% occurring once. Sequencing used PBMCs. Receptors were obtained from a woman between 45 and 65 years old in good health and CMV-seropositive.

The V call is TRBV7-6, the J call TRBJ2-1; 10 positions agree with TRBD2. Unmatched junction bases numbered 13, after V lost 2 bases and J lost 6 bases. Per the germline V gene, CDR1 is SGHVS and CDR2 is FNYEAQ. The CDR3 has 18 residues. CDR3 loop: CASSLMGDSSGGVNEQFF. The CDR3 region has the DNA TGTGCCAGCAGCTTAATGGGGGATTCTAGCGGGGGTGTCAATGAGCAGTTCTTC.

This chain connects TRBV4-3 to TRBJ2-5; 7 bases fit TRBD2. Trimming took 2 bases from V and 2 from J; bases not matched to a gene: 8. Germline V gene lookup returns CDR1 LGHNA and CDR2 YSLEER. The CDR3 loop spans 16 amino acids. CDR3 sequence (DNA): TGCGCCAGCAGCCAAAACTGGCGGGAGATACAAGAGACCCAGTACTTC. Translation gives CASSQNWREIQETQYF.

V usage is TRBV4-3 and J usage is TRBJ2-2, with D possibly being TRBD2 (6 bases). This CDR3 has 17 residues. Trimming stripped 3 bases from V and 0 bases from J, with 14 bases between. The germline V gene encodes CDR1 LGHNA and CDR2 YSLEER. CDR3 loop: CASSQSGGYPNTGELFF. DNA of the CDR3: TGCGCCAGCAGCCAGAGTGGGGGGTACCCGAACACCGGGGAGCTGTTTTTT.

The J gene is TRBJ1-1, the V gene TRBV28; 8 positions match TRBD1. This CDR3 spans 15 amino acids. The V and J ends lost 3 bases and 6 bases, in that order; junction bases with no gene match: 9. Germline V lookup: CDR1 MDHEN, CDR2 SYDVKM. The CDR3 DNA is TGTGCCAGCAGTTTGCGGACAGGGCGTTTCCCTGAAGCTTTCTTT. This sequence encodes CASSLRTGRFPEAFF.

This clone was seen a handful of times. This chain joins TRBV7-9 and TRBJ2-1; TRBD2 agrees at 8 bases. The CDR3 contains 15 residues. Per the germline V gene, CDR1 is SEHNR and CDR2 is FQNEAQ (reference sequence). V gave up 5 bases and J gave up 2 bases; unmatched junction bases: 5. The CDR3: CASSQRGMPYNEQFF. In nucleotides, the CDR3 is TGTGCCAGCAGCCAGCGGGGGATGCCCTACAATGAGCAGTTCTTC.

This chain joins TRBV6-6 and TRBJ1-1; 7 nucleotides line up with TRBD1. There are 13 residues in the CDR3. CDR1 MNHNY and CDR2 SVGAGI come from the germline V gene (reference sequence). V lost 5 bases to trimming and J lost 7 bases; unmatched junction nucleotides: 7. The CDR3 reads CASSRQGNDEAFF. The CDR3, as DNA: TGTGCCAGCAGTCGACAGGGAAATGATGAAGCTTTCTTT.

This clone was detected only once. This chain joins TRBV11-1 and TRBJ2-5; no firm D call. Germline V gives CDR1 SGHAT, CDR2 FQDESV (reference sequence). CDR3 length equals 13 residues. Trimming left V 5 bases short and J 1 base short, with 8 bases between. CDR3 sequence: CASSNTFQETQYF. In DNA, the CDR3 is TGTGCCAGCAGCAATACTTTCCAAGAGACCCAGTACTTC. Together with reference TRBV11-1 and TRBJ2-5, the CDR3 gives the full variable domain: EAEVAQSPRYKITEKSQAVAFWCDPISGHATLYWYRQILGQGPELLVQFQDESVVDDSQLPKDRFSAERLKGVDSTLKIQPAELGDSAMYLCASSNTFQETQYFGPGTRLLVL.

This clone came up a few times. V and J are TRBV6-6 and TRBJ2-1; tentatively, D is TRBD2 (5 bases). Per the germline V gene, CDR1 is MNHNY and CDR2 is SVGAGI (reference sequence). The V end lost 2 bases, the J end lost 4 bases, and 9 bases lay between the germline ends. The CDR3 runs to 14 residues. As DNA, the CDR3 is TGTGCCAGCAGTTACGAGGGAACGTACAATGAGCAGTTCTTC. It translates to CASSYEGTYNEQFF.

V and J are TRBV7-8 and TRBJ2-1, with TRBD2 identical over 7 bases. This CDR3 has 14 amino acids. Germline V gives CDR1 SGHVS, CDR2 FQNEAQ. Trimming at V came to 1 base and at J to 10 bases, leaving 7 bases not matched to a gene. In DNA, the CDR3 is TGTGCCAGCAGCTTAGTCGGGGGGATGGGGGAGCAGTTCTTC. It codes for CASSLVGGMGEQFF.

The table lists this clone with a few counts. The chain is built from TRBV28 and TRBJ2-7; 8 nucleotides agree with TRBD1. CDR1 and CDR2 from the germline V gene are MDHEN and SYDVKM. After removal of 7 bases from V and 1 base from J, the junction contained 6 bases not matched to a gene. CDR3 length equals 14 residues. In DNA form, the CDR3 reads TGTGCCAGCACGACAGGGGACAAGTCCTACGAGCAGTACTTC. Translating it yields CASTTGDKSYEQYF. Variable domain in full (rest from reference TRBV28 and TRBJ2-7): DVKVTQSSRYLVKRTGEKVFLECVQDMDHENMFWYRQDPGLGLRLIYFSYDVKMKEKGDIPEGYSVSREKKERFSLILESASTNQTSMYLCASTTGDKSYEQYFGPGTRLTVT.

The table lists this clone with a few counts. J is TRBJ2-4 and V is TRBV4-2; D is unresolved. The CDR3 contains 14 residues. CDR1 and CDR2 from the germline V gene are LGHNA and YNFKEQ. Trimming left V 4 bases short and J 0 bases short, with 7 bases between. The CDR3 DNA is TGTGCCAGCAGCCCTGAACTAGCCAAAAACATTCAGTACTTC. Translated, it gives CASSPELAKNIQYF.

Worth noting for this clone: Relative to the germline gene, one junction end is altered; a read error may explain this. The chain recombines TRBV4-3 with TRBJ2-4, with a weak D call TRBD2 (6 bases). The CDR3 spans 15 residues. In germline, CDR1 is LGHNA, CDR2 YSLEER. The DNA of the CDR3 is TGCGCCAGCAGCCAAGAACCGGGAGCCAAAAGCATTCAGTACTTC. Translating gives CASSQEPGAKSIQYF.

In its sample, this clone was seen a few times. V is TRBV4-2 and J is TRBJ2-7; D is possibly TRBD2 (5 bases). The CDR3 sequence is 13 residues long. CDR1 is LGHNA, CDR2 YNFKEQ, per germline. Trimming cost V 1 base and J 1 base, with 5 bases left between them. For the CDR3, the DNA is TGTGCCAGCAGCCAAGCGGGGTCCTACGAGCAGTACTTC. Protein: CASSQAGSYEQYF.

The DNA for the CDR3 is TGTGCCAGCAACCAGGGCTATTCCTACGAGCAGTACTTC. It yields the protein CASNQGYSYEQYF. The V gene is TRBV2, the J gene TRBJ2-7, with a weak D call TRBD1 (5 bases). The V end lost 7 bases, the J end lost 1 base, and 11 bases lay between the germline ends. Germline V gene sequence: CDR1 SNHLY, CDR2 FYNNEI. The CDR3 spans 13 residues.

The chain couples TRBV6-5 to TRBJ1-1, with D possibly matching TRBD1 (6 bases). CDR1 is MNHEY, CDR2 SVGAGI, per germline. V was trimmed by 4 bases and J by 2 bases, leaving 11 bases between them. The CDR3 is made up of 14 amino acids. The DNA of the CDR3 is TGTGCCAGCAGTTCACAGGGTTACAACACTGAAGCTTTCTTT. This sequence encodes CASSSQGYNTEAFF.

J is TRBJ1-2 and V is TRBV11-2, with 9 bases identical to TRBD1. CDR3 length equals 16 residues. The germline CDR1 and CDR2 sequences are SGHAT and FQNNGV. Trimming at V came to 5 bases and at J to 3 bases, leaving 10 bases not matched to a gene. The CDR3 sequence is CASSPLQGAIDYGYTF. The CDR3 DNA follows: TGTGCCAGCAGCCCCCTACAGGGGGCTATCGACTATGGCTACACCTTC.

J is TRBJ2-5 and V is TRBV7-2; D is perhaps TRBD1 (6 bases). The CDR3 has 17 residues. Between the trimmed V and J ends, which lost 1 base and 1 base, there was a span of 16 bases. Germline CDR1 and CDR2: SGHTA and FQGNSA. This CDR3 is CASSLGATGGTQETQYF. As DNA, the CDR3 is TGTGCCAGCAGCTTAGGGGCGACAGGCGGAACCCAAGAGACCCAGTACTTC.

The chain links TRBV5-6 to TRBJ1-2; TRBD1 matches at 7 bases. CDR1 and CDR2 from the germline V gene are SGHDT and YYEEEE. The CDR3 spans 14 residues. Trimming removed 2 bases from V and 7 bases from J; junction bases left unmatched: 8. CDR3 sequence reads: CASSLETGLGGYTF. The CDR3 DNA reads TGTGCCAGCAGCTTAGAGACAGGGCTGGGTGGCTACACCTTC.

As to this clone: The same CDR3 is also encoded by other DNA sequences in this sample. V and J are TRBV10-3 and TRBJ2-5; D is unresolved. Trimming took 4 bases from V and 4 from J, leaving 13 bases between them. The CDR3 loop spans 14 amino acids. In germline, CDR1 is ENHRY, CDR2 SYGVKD. The CDR3 is CAISGGAGSETQYF. CDR3 sequence (DNA): TGTGCCATCAGTGGTGGAGCCGGTTCAGAGACCCAGTACTTC.

CDR3 nucleotide sequence: TGTGCCAGTAGTATTTCGACCCCGGTGGAGATGGCCGGGGAGCTGTTTTTT. The encoded protein is CASSISTPVEMAGELFF. This chain connects TRBV19 to TRBJ2-2; D not resolved. This CDR3 comprises 17 residues. The V end lost 3 bases, the J end lost 6 bases, and 20 bases lay between the germline ends. CDR1 and CDR2 (germline): LNHDA, SQIVND (reference sequence).

V usage is TRBV11-2 and J usage is TRBJ2-1; D is uncertain. Germline V gene sequence: CDR1 SGHAT, CDR2 FQNNGV. V lost 5 bases and J 10 bases, leaving 12 bases between the germline ends. The CDR3 has 12 residues. The CDR3 coding sequence is TGTGCCAGCAGCCCTGCTTGGGCAGAGCAGTTCTTC. Amino acid sequence: CASSPAWAEQFF.

This clone was seen only once. The V gene is TRBV19, the J gene TRBJ2-7; 8 bases are shared with TRBD1. V shed 6 bases, J shed 5 bases, and the junction held 9 bases outside the gene matches. Germline CDR1 LNHDA, CDR2 SQIVND (reference sequence). CDR3 length equals 14 residues. The CDR3 reads CASRPRTGSDEQYF. The CDR3 nucleotides read TGTGCCAGTAGGCCAAGGACAGGGAGCGACGAGCAGTACTTC.

This clone was counted only a few times. The gene calls are TRBV5-6 and TRBJ1-1; 7 bases align to TRBD1. In germline, CDR1 is SGHDT, CDR2 YYEEEE. This CDR3 contains 15 residues. The trim removed 4 bases at V and 0 bases at J, leaving 6 bases unmatched. The CDR3 reads CASSETQGVNTEAFF. The CDR3 DNA follows: TGTGCCAGCAGCGAAACGCAGGGGGTGAACACTGAAGCTTTCTTT.

The chain recombines TRBV6-1 with TRBJ2-5, with 9 bases lining up with TRBD2. From germline, CDR1 is MNHNS and CDR2 SASEGT. CDR3 size: 15 residues. The V and J ends lost 6 bases and 5 bases, in that order; junction bases with no gene match: 10. The CDR3 DNA follows: TGTGCCAGCAGGGTGGGGCTAGCGGGGAAGGAGACCCAGTACTTC. This gives the protein CASRVGLAGKETQYF.

Only a few counts were recorded for this clone. The chain employs TRBV7-9 and TRBJ1-2; D not resolved. The CDR3 extends over 14 amino acids. Germline lookup yields CDR1 SEHNR and CDR2 FQNEAQ (reference sequence). V was trimmed by 5 bases and J by 4 bases, leaving 14 bases between them. CDR3 sequence: CASSPSATLYGYTF. The CDR3 bases are TGTGCCAGCAGCCCTAGTGCCACCCTCTATGGCTACACCTTC.

V is TRBV7-8 and J is TRBJ2-7; 7 bases line up with TRBD2. The CDR3 has 15 amino acids. Trimming took 2 bases from V and 3 from J; bases not matched to a gene: 7. Per the germline V gene, CDR1 is SGHVS and CDR2 is FQNEAQ. The CDR3 nucleotides are TGTGCCAGCAGCTTACGCGGGGAGGGATTCTACGAGCAGTACTTC. It codes for CASSLRGEGFYEQYF.

This clone has only a few counts. The CDR3 DNA reads as TGTGCCAGTAGTACAAGGACAGCCTCTAAGCTCCAGCATTTT. Translated, it gives CASSTRTASKLQHF. The V gene is TRBV19, the J gene TRBJ1-5; possibly TRBD1 for D (6 bases). Per the germline V gene, CDR1 is LNHDA and CDR2 is SQIVND (reference sequence). The germline V and J ends were trimmed by 4 bases and 12 bases, with 19 bases remaining between them. The CDR3 is 14 amino acids.

A few counts support this clone. The chain recombines TRBV7-9 with TRBJ2-7; no definite D call. This CDR3 is built from 14 residues. The germline V gene has CDR1 SEHNR and CDR2 FQNEAQ (reference sequence). V lost 4 bases to trimming and J lost 6 bases, with 16 bases between them. The CDR3 is CASSSQTVESEQYF. CDR3 in DNA: TGTGCCAGCAGCTCCCAGACTGTCGAGTCCGAGCAGTACTTC.